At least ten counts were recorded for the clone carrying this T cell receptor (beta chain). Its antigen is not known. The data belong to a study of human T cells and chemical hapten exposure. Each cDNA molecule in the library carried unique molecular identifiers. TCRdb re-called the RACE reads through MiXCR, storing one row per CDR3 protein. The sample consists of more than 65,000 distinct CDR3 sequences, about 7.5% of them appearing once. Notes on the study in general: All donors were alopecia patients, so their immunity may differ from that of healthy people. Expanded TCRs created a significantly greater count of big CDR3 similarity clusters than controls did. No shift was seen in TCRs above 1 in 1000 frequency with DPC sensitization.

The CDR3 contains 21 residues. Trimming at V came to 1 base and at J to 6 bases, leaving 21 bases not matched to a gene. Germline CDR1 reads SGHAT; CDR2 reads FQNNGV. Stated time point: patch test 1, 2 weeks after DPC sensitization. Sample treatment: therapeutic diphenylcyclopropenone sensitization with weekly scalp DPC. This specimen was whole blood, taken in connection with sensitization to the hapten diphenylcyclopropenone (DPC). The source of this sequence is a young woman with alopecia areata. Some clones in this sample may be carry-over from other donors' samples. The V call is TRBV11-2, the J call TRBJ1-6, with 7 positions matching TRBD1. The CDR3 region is CASSLAEVHLGPGQPNSPLHF. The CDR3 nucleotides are TGTGCCAGCAGCTTAGCTGAAGTGCATTTGGGCCCGGGACAGCCTAATTCACCCCTCCACTTT.